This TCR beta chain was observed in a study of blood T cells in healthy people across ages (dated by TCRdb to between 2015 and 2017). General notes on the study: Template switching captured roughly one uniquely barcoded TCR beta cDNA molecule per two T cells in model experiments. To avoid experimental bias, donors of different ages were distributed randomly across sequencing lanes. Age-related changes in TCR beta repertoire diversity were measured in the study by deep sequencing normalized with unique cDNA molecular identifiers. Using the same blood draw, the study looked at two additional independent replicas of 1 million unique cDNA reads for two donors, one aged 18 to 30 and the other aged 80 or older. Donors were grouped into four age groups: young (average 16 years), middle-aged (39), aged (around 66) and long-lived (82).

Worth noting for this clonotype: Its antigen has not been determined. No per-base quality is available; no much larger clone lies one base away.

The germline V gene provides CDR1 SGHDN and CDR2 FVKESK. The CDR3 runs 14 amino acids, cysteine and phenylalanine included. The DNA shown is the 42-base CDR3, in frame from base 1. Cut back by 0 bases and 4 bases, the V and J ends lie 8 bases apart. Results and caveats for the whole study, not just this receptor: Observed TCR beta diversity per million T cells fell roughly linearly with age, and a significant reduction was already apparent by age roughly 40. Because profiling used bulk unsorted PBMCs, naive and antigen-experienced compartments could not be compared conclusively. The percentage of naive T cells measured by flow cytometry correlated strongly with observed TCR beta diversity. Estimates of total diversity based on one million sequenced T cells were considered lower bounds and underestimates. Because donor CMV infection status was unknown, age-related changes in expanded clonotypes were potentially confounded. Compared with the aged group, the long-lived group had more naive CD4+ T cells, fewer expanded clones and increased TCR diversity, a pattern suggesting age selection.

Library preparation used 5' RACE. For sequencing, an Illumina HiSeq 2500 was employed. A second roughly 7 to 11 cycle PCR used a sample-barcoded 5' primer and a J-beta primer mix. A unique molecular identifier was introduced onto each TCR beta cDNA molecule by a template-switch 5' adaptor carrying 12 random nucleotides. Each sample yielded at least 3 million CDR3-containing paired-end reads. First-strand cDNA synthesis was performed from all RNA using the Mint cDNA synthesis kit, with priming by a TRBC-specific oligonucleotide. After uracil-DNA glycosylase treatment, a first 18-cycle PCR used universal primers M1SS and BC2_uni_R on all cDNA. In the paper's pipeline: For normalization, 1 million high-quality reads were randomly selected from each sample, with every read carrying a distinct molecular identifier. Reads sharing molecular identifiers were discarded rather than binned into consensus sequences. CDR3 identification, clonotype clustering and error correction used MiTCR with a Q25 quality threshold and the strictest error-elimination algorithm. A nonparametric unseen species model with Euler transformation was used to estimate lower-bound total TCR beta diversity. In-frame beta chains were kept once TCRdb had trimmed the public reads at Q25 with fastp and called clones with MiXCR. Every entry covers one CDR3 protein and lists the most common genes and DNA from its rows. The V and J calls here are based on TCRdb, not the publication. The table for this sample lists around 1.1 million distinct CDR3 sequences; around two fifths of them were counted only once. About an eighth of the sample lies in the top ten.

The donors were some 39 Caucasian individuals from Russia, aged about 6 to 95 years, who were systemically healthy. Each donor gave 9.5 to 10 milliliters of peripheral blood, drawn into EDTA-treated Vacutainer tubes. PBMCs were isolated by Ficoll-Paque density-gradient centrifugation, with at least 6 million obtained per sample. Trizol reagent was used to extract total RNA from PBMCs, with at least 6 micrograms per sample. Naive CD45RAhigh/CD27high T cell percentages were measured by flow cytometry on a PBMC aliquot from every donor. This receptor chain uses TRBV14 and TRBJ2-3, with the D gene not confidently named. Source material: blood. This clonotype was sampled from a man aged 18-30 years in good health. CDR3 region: CASSQEVDSDTQYF. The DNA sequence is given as TGTGCCAGCAGCCAAGAGGTTGATTCAGATACGCAGTATTTT.